The 28 T cell receptor beta chains reported below all come from one sample, sequenced in a study of blood T cells in healthy people across ages. PCR was performed a second time for roughly 7 to 11 cycles using a sample-barcoded 5' primer and a J-beta primer mix. TCRdb processed the 5' RACE reads anew with MiXCR; each CDR3 protein has one entry. This sample has over 600,000 distinct CDR3 sequences, with roughly 43% found just once. Sequencing input: blood. The receptors were sampled from an elderly man in good health.

In nucleotides, the CDR3 is TGTGCCAGCAGCTATGGGACAGCTAAGAACTATGGCTACACCTTC. It translates to CASSYGTAKNYGYTF. The chain has TRBV7-9 and TRBJ1-2; 7 bases line up with TRBD1. The junction had 7 bases not matched to a gene; V was cut back by 4 bases and J by 2 bases. The CDR3 runs 15 residues. Germline CDR1 is SEHNR and CDR2 is FQNEAQ (reference sequence).

The chain links TRBV12-3 or TRBV12-4 to TRBJ2-1, with D uncertain. This CDR3 has 13 residues. The V end was cut by 4 bases, the J end by 9 bases, with 13 bases between. In DNA, the CDR3 is TGTGCCAGCAGTTACGCCGTGGATTTTGAGCAGTTCTTC. Amino acid sequence: CASSYAVDFEQFF.

Here the CDR3 DNA reads TGTGCCACCACCCTGGACAGTCCCCCCTACGAGCAGTACTTC. Translation: CATTLDSPPYEQYF. The chain has TRBV6-5 and TRBJ2-7, with a tentative D call TRBD1 (6 bases). The CDR3 runs to 14 residues. Germline CDR1 reads MNHEY; CDR2 reads SVGAGI. Trimming removed 10 bases from V and 2 bases from J, with 18 bases in between.

This clonotype showed up just a few times. The chain employs TRBV10-3 and TRBJ2-1, with 8 bases fitting TRBD2. From germline, CDR1 is ENHRY and CDR2 SYGVKD. Trimming at V came to 6 bases and at J to 10 bases, leaving 8 bases not matched to a gene. The CDR3 length is 13 residues. The CDR3 nucleotides read TGTGCCATCAGAGGGCGGGAGGCGGTCGAGCAGTTCTTC. This gives the protein CAIRGREAVEQFF.

The chain joins TRBV30 to TRBJ2-5; D uncertain. Germline V lookup: CDR1 GTSNPN, CDR2 SVGIG (reference sequence). Trimming cost V 3 bases and J 7 bases, with 12 bases left between them. This CDR3 contains 12 residues. The CDR3 sequence: CAWRRLDVTQYF. The CDR3 nucleotides read TGTGCCTGGAGAAGGCTAGATGTGACCCAGTACTTC.

This clonotype was seen only a few times. The rearrangement links TRBV25-1 to TRBJ1-5; D gene ambiguous. The ends were cut back, 1 base at V and 4 bases at J, with 14 bases in the middle. Germline V CDR1 and CDR2: MGHDK, SYGVNS. This CDR3 has 16 amino acids. This CDR3 is CASSESGRSTNQPQHF. Here the CDR3 DNA reads TGTGCCAGCAGTGAATCCGGACGGAGTACAAATCAGCCCCAGCATTTT.

This chain uses TRBV2 with TRBJ2-3, with TRBD2 matching over 7 bases. Germline-derived CDR1 and CDR2 are SNHLY and FYNNEI. The CDR3 has 14 amino acids. Trimming removed 1 base from V and 6 bases from J; junction bases left unmatched: 4. The CDR3 nucleotides are TGTGCCAGCAGTGAAGTAGGGCGGGGGGATACGCAGTATTTT. Protein: CASSEVGRGDTQYF.

The chain uses TRBV5-1 and TRBJ1-2, with TRBD1 as a possible D gene (6 bases). The CDR3 is 16 residues long. Looked up from germline, CDR1 is SGHRS and CDR2 is YFSETQ. V shed 4 bases and J shed 8 bases, with 24 bases lying between them. The chain's CDR3 is CASSPMWVSEGGGYTF. The CDR3 DNA sequence: TGCGCCAGCAGCCCGATGTGGGTCTCCGAAGGGGGGGGCTACACCTTC.

This chain uses TRBV27 with TRBJ1-1; D ambiguous. From germline, CDR1 is MNHEY and CDR2 SMNVEV (reference sequence). Deletions cut 2 bases from V and 7 bases from J, with 11 bases between. The CDR3 is 13 residues long. CDR3 DNA: TGTGCCAGCAGTTTAAATCGAACGGGTGAAGCTTTCTTT. Its translation is CASSLNRTGEAFF.

This chain links TRBV9 with TRBJ2-1; D unclear. Germline V CDR1 and CDR2: SGDLS, YYNGEE. Trimming stripped 4 bases from V and 10 bases from J, with 15 bases between. The CDR3 length is 13 residues. CDR3 in DNA: TGTGCCAGCAGCCCCCAGCAATCCGTCGAGCAGTTCTTC. Residues: CASSPQQSVEQFF.

The chain couples TRBV20-1 to TRBJ1-2; tentative D call: TRBD1 (5 bases). The V gene lost 3 bases and the J gene lost 4 bases, with 15 bases spanning the gap. Germline V gene data show CDR1 as DFQATT and CDR2 as SNEGSKA (reference sequence). The CDR3 consists of 14 residues. The CDR3 DNA reads TGCAGTGCTAGGCGGGACGGGGAAGGCTATGGCTACACCTTC. Translating it yields CSARRDGEGYGYTF.

The table lists this clonotype with a few counts. The genes are TRBV20-1 and TRBJ2-5; 11 positions agree with TRBD1. The J call could be wrong; TRBJ2-7 is a better fit for the DNA end. CDR3 length: 13 residues. CDR1 and CDR2 from the germline V gene are DFQATT and SNEGSKA (reference sequence). The CDR3 is CSARRDRGSEQYF. CDR3 DNA sequence: TGCAGTGCTAGGCGGGACAGGGGGTCCGAGCAGTACTTC.

J is TRBJ2-3 and V is TRBV7-8; D possibly matches TRBD1 or TRBD2 (6 bases each). Trimming removed 2 bases from V and 8 bases from J, with 17 bases in between. The CDR3 consists of 15 residues. Per germline, CDR1 SGHVS and CDR2 FQNEAQ. The CDR3 spells CASSLWRGGSGTQYF. Here the CDR3 DNA reads TGTGCCAGCAGCTTATGGCGAGGGGGGTCGGGTACGCAGTATTTT.

This clonotype was observed a handful of times. The chain carries TRBV4-1 and TRBJ2-5, with 16 bases matching TRBD2. The CDR3 sequence is 19 residues long. CDR1 MGHRA and CDR2 YSYEKL come from the germline V gene. Trimming cost V 0 bases and J 5 bases; bases outside gene matches: 9. The CDR3 loop is CASSQEAGTSGGATETQYF. The CDR3 DNA is TGCGCCAGCAGCCAAGAGGCTGGGACTAGCGGGGGGGCCACTGAGACCCAGTACTTC.

The chain has TRBV5-1 and TRBJ2-7; the match to TRBD2 covers 10 bases. CDR1 and CDR2 (germline): SGHRS, YFSETQ. Trimming took 0 bases from V and 7 from J; bases not matched to a gene: 7. This CDR3 is 15 amino acids long. The CDR3 nucleotides read TGCGCCAGCAGCTTGGTTCTAGCGGGAGTTGAAGAGCAGTACTTC. Translation: CASSLVLAGVEEQYF. The whole variable domain, filled in from reference TRBV5-1 and TRBJ2-7, reads KAGVTQTPRYLIKTRGQQVTLSCSPISGHRSVSWYQQTPGQGLQFLFEYFSETQRNKGNFPGRFSGRQFSNSRSEMNVSTLELGDSALYLCASSLVLAGVEEQYFGPGTRLTVT.

This clonotype appeared a few times. The chain uses TRBV24-1 and TRBJ2-5; the D gene could be TRBD1 or TRBD2 (5 bases each). The CDR3 runs to 14 residues. V dropped 3 bases and J dropped 5 bases, with 12 bases sitting between them. Germline loops: CDR1 KGHDR, CDR2 SFDVKD. CDR3 amino acids: CATSDTRGAETQYF. Here the CDR3 DNA reads TGTGCCACCAGTGATACGAGGGGCGCGGAGACCCAGTACTTC.

This chain uses TRBV6-2 or TRBV6-3 with TRBJ1-5; TRBD1 agrees at 9 bases. V trimming: 0 bases; J trimming: 9 bases; junction bases outside the gene matches: 15. There are 18 residues in the CDR3. Germline loops: CDR1 MNHEY, CDR2 SVGEGT. The DNA for the CDR3 is TGTGCCAGCAGTTACTCGGGAGGACAGGGGCGCCTGGGAGCGCCCCAGCATTTT. This codes for CASSYSGGQGRLGAPQHF.

This chain links TRBV28 with TRBJ2-3; D ambiguous. The CDR3 totals 12 residues. Germline CDR1 and CDR2: MDHEN and SYDVKM. Trimming shortened V by 2 bases and J by 11 bases, and 11 bases separated the two germline ends. For the CDR3, the DNA is TGTGCCAGCAGTTTACCCTCATCGGAGCAGTATTTT. Translation gives CASSLPSSEQYF. The whole variable domain, remainder taken from reference TRBV28 and TRBJ2-3, is DVKVTQSSRYLVKRTGEKVFLECVQDMDHENMFWYRQDPGLGLRLIYFSYDVKMKEKGDIPEGYSVSREKKERFSLILESASTNQTSMYLCASSLPSSEQYFGPGTRLTVL.

The chain employs TRBV5-1 and TRBJ1-1; D is undetermined. CDR3 length: 15 residues. Germline CDR1 SGHRS, CDR2 YFSETQ. Trimming took 0 bases from V and 6 from J, leaving 15 bases between them. CDR3 DNA: TGCGCCAGCAGCTTGGCCGTTTTATCAGGTTCTGAAGCTTTCTTT. Translating it yields CASSLAVLSGSEAFF. The variable domain in full, with the rest retrieved from reference TRBV5-1 and TRBJ1-1, is KAGVTQTPRYLIKTRGQQVTLSCSPISGHRSVSWYQQTPGQGLQFLFEYFSETQRNKGNFPGRFSGRQFSNSRSEMNVSTLELGDSALYLCASSLAVLSGSEAFFGQGTRLTVV.

Only a few counts were recorded for this clonotype. The chain has TRBV12-3 or TRBV12-4 and TRBJ2-7; D remains unclear. V dropped 5 bases and J dropped 0 bases, with 17 bases sitting between them. This CDR3 region has 16 residues. The CDR3 DNA reads as TGTGCCAGCAGTGTACGGAGAGATCCGAGCTCCTACGAGCAGTACTTC. Its protein is CASSVRRDPSSYEQYF.

The chain recombines TRBV20-1 with TRBJ2-5, with 7 bases fitting TRBD1. The CDR3 runs 13 residues. V shed 3 bases and J 5 bases; nucleotides not matched to a gene: 6. The germline gives CDR1 DFQATT, CDR2 SNEGSKA (reference sequence). The CDR3, as DNA: TGCAGTGCTAGTCACGACAGGGTGGAGACCCAGTACTTC. As protein: CSASHDRVETQYF.

In DNA, the CDR3 is TGTGCCAGCAGTGAAAGGACAGGGAGCTATGGCTACACCTTC. Amino acid sequence: CASSERTGSYGYTF. V usage is TRBV2 and J usage is TRBJ1-2; 8 bases fit TRBD1. CDR1 and CDR2 from the germline V gene are SNHLY and FYNNEI. V dropped 2 bases and J dropped 4; count of bases not matched to a gene: 3. The CDR3 spans 14 residues.

This clonotype was picked up one time. The chain links TRBV6-1 to TRBJ2-7; D remains unclear. V was shortened by 2 bases and J by 7 bases, with 6 bases between the two germline ends. CDR1 and CDR2 (germline): MNHNS, SASEGT. The CDR3 runs 11 residues. CDR3 nucleotides: TGTGCCAGCAGTGAAATACAGGAGCAGTACTTC. Its translation: CASSEIQEQYF.

The CDR3 loop reads CSASRVGGGLTDTQYF. CDR3 bases: TGCAGTGCTTCTCGGGTTGGTGGGGGACTCACAGATACGCAGTATTTT. V usage is TRBV20-1 and J usage is TRBJ2-3; possibly TRBD2 for D (6 bases). Germline CDR1 DFQATT, CDR2 SNEGSKA (reference sequence). The CDR3 covers 16 residues. Trimming shortened V by 5 bases and J by 2 bases, and 20 bases separated the two germline ends.

This clonotype has a handful of counts. The chain couples TRBV6-6 to TRBJ2-1; 8 bases agree with TRBD2. Germline CDR1 and CDR2: MNHNY and SVGAGI (reference sequence). The CDR3 consists of 15 residues. J gave up 6 bases and V 6 bases, and 10 bases lay outside the gene matches. CDR3 protein: CASSLGTSLTNEQFF. The CDR3 DNA follows: TGTGCCAGCAGCCTCGGGACTAGTCTCACCAATGAGCAGTTCTTC.

This clonotype came up a few times. The chain links TRBV21-1 to TRBJ1-5; the DNA was not used to check the table's D call, TRBD1. TRBV21-1 is labeled a pseudogene. The CDR3 sequence is 14 residues long. The CDR3 region is CAIIRGHNNQPQHF. The CDR3 DNA sequence: TGTGCCATAATTAGGGGGCACAACAATCAGCCCCAGCATTTT.

The table lists this clonotype with a count of one. The junction and the germline gene differ at one end; a read error may be behind it. The chain combines TRBV20-1 with TRBJ2-5, with TRBD2 identical over 8 bases. Germline V CDR1 and CDR2: DFQATT, SNEGSKA (reference sequence). This CDR3 spans 14 amino acids. CDR3 in DNA: TGCAGTGCCATTAGCGGGGCCCCCCAAGAGACCCCGTACTTC. It specifies CSAISGAPQETPYF.

The chain's CDR3 is CSAVFLAGEETQYF. The DNA for the CDR3 is TGCAGTGCCGTCTTTCTAGCGGGAGAAGAGACCCAGTACTTC. This rearrangement joins TRBV20-1 to TRBJ2-5; TRBD2 matches at 10 bases. Germline CDR1 and CDR2: DFQATT and SNEGSKA (reference sequence). The CDR3 loop spans 14 amino acids. V lost 6 bases to trimming and J lost 3 bases; unmatched junction nucleotides: 7.